This T cell receptor beta chain was recovered during a study of control samples from healthy donors and cancer patients. Trimming cost V 0 bases and J 0 bases; bases outside gene matches: 7. Germline V gives CDR1 SGHKS, CDR2 YYEKEE (reference sequence). The CDR3 covers 20 residues. Assay used: immunoSEQ multiplex PCR; TCRdb lists only in-frame clones, some missing. The sample consists of approximately 190,000 clones, roughly nine tenths of them appearing once. The sequenced sample consisted of blood. The chain employs TRBV5-5 and TRBJ2-1; 15 nucleotides match TRBD2. The sequence came from a man aged 30 to 39 in good health. CDR3 amino acids: CASSLAGTSGGPSSYNEQFF. The CDR3, as DNA: TGTGCCAGCAGCTTGGCCGGGACTAGCGGGGGGCCGAGCTCCTACAATGAGCAGTTCTTC.